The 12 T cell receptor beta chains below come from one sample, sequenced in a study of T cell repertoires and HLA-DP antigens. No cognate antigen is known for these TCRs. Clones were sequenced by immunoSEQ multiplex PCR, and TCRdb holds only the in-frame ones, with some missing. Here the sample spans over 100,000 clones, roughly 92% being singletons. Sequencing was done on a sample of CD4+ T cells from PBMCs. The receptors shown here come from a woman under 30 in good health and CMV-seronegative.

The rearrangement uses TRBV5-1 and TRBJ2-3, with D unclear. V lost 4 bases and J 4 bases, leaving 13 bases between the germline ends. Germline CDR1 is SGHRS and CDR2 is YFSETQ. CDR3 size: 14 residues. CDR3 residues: CASSPGKPPDTQYF. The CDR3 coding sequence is TGCGCCAGCAGCCCAGGAAAGCCCCCAGATACGCAGTATTTT.

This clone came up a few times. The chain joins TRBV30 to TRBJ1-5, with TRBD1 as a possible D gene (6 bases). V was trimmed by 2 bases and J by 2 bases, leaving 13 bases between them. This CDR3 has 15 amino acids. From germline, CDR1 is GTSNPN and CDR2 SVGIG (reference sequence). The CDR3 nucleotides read TGTGCCTGGAGTTCCGGGACACGTGGCAATCAGCCCCAGCATTTT. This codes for CAWSSGTRGNQPQHF.

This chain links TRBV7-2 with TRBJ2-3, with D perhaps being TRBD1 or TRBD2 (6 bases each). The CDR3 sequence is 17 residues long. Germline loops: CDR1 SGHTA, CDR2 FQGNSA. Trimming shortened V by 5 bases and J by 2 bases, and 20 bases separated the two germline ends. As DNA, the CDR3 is TGTGCCAGCAGCAGGCGTCGGGGGCTTGGGGCCACAGATACGCAGTATTTT. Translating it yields CASSRRRGLGATDTQYF.

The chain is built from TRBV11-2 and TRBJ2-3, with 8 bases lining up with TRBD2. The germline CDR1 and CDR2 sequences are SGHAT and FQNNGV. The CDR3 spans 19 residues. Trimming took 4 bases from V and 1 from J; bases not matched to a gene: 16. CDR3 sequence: CASSSHQRERRMGTDTQYF. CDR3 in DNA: TGTGCCAGCAGCTCGCACCAGCGGGAGAGGAGGATGGGCACAGATACGCAGTATTTT.

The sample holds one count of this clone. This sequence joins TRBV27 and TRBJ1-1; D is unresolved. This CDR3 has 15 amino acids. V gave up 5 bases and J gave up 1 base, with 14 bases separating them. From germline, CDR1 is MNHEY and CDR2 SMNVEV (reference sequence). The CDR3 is CASSPVGGWNTEAFF. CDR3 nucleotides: TGTGCCAGCAGTCCTGTAGGAGGGTGGAACACTGAAGCTTTCTTT.

In DNA form, the CDR3 reads TGCGCCAGCAGCCAAGTTGTTAGCGGGAGGGCCTCAGCAGATACGCAGTATTTT. Protein product: CASSQVVSGRASADTQYF. The rearrangement uses TRBV4-1 and TRBJ2-3, with 11 bases aligning to TRBD2. The V and J ends lost 1 base and 4 bases, in that order; junction bases with no gene match: 10. Germline loops: CDR1 MGHRA, CDR2 YSYEKL. The length of the CDR3 is 18 residues.

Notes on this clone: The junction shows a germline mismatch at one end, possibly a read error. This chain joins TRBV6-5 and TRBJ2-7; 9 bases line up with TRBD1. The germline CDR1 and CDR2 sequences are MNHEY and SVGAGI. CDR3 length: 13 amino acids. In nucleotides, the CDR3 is TGTGCCAGCAGAGGGTCGCCCCGGGACAGGGCCATCTTC. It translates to CASRGSPRDRAIF.

CDR3 DNA sequence: TGTGCCAGCAGCTTGAACAGCATGAACACTGAAGCTTTCTTT. Translation: CASSLNSMNTEAFF. The chain is built from TRBV11-3 and TRBJ1-1; no clear D gene. The CDR3 loop spans 14 amino acids. V lost 3 bases and J lost 0, with 8 bases in between. Germline V gene lookup returns CDR1 SGHNT and CDR2 YENEEA.

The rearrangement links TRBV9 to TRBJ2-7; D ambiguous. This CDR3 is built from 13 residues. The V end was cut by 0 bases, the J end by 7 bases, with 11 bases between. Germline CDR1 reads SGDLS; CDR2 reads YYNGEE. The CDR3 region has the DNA TGTGCCAGCAGCGTAGACGGATTGGGAGAGCAGTACTTC. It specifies CASSVDGLGEQYF. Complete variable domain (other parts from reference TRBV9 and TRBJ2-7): DSGVTQTPKHLITATGQRVTLRCSPRSGDLSVYWYQQSLDQGLQFLIQYYNGEERAKGNILERFSAQQFPDLHSELNLSSLELGDSALYFCASSVDGLGEQYFGPGTRLTVT.

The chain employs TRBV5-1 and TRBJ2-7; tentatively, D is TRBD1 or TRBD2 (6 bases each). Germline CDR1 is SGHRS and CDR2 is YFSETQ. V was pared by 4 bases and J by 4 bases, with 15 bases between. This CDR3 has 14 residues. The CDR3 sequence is CASSPAGGRYEQYF. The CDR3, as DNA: TGCGCCAGCAGCCCGGCTGGGGGGCGATACGAGCAGTACTTC.

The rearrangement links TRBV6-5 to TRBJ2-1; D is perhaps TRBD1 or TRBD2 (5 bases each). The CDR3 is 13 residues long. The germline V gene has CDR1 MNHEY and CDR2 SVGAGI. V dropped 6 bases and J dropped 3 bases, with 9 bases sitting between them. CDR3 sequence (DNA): TGTGCCAGCAGACGGGACCACTACAATGAGCAGTTCTTC. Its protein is CASRRDHYNEQFF.

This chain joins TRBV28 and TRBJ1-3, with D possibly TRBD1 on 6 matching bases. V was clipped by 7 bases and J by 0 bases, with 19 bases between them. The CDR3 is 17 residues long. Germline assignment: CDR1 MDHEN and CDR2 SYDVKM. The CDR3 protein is CASNSGGSLSSGNTIYF. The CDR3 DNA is TGTGCCAGCAACTCCGGGGGCAGTCTCTCCTCTGGAAACACCATATATTTT.